This TCR beta chain was observed in a study of blood T cell repertoires in COVID-19. In the authors' methods: Estimated nucleated cell counts came from reference gene primer amplification. Profiled with immunoSEQ multiplex PCR; TCRdb holds only in-frame clones, not every one. That table gives V, J and clone size, and the DNA gave D and trimming. The repertoire consists of 200,000 to 250,000 clones, with 65% to 90% occurring once and the leading ten covering 4.5% to 5%. The CDR3 totals 14 residues. V was shortened by 7 bases and J by 0 bases, with 12 bases between the two germline ends. CDR1 is LGHDT and CDR2 is YNNKEL in the germline V gene (reference sequence).

The rearrangement joins TRBV3-1 (or the pseudogene TRBV3-2) to TRBJ1-1; D is ambiguous. The sequenced sample consisted of peripheral blood. This TCR came from a woman of 80 years or more with active or convalescent COVID-19. The CDR3 spells CASTQPGMNTEAFF. The CDR3 nucleotides are TGTGCCAGCACCCAGCCAGGAATGAACACTGAAGCTTTCTTT.